This T cell receptor beta chain was recorded in a study of blood T cell repertoires in COVID-19. Study summary: Italy, Spain and the United States were the sources of the convalescent and acute COVID-19 samples. From T cells, B-cell-depleted T cells, or PBMCs came the material, which was cDNA or gDNA.

The V gene lost 0 bases and the J gene lost 2 bases, with 11 bases spanning the gap. This CDR3 spans 16 amino acids. In germline, CDR1 is LGHDT, CDR2 YNNKEL (reference sequence). The authors' processing: From reference gene primer amplification, estimates of nucleated cell counts were derived. The assay was immunoSEQ multiplex PCR, and TCRdb's table has in-frame clones only and misses some. The D gene and trimming were derived from the DNA, and the V and J assignments and clone size from that table. Counted here are roughly 68,000 clones, nearly 90% occurring once; the ten biggest clones make up about 27%. This clone has only a few counts.

The material sequenced was peripheral blood. The source of this sequence is a man aged 50 to 60 with acute or convalescent COVID-19. The gene calls are TRBV3-1 (or the pseudogene TRBV3-2) and TRBJ1-3; D call uncertain. CDR3: CASSQEFSFTGNTIYF. CDR3 DNA sequence: TGTGCCAGCAGCCAAGAATTTAGTTTTACTGGAAACACCATATATTTT.